Each of the 15 T cell receptor beta chains below was sequenced from the same sample in a study of T cells in Graves' hyperthyroidism and ophthalmopathy. TCR beta CDR3 regions were amplified from RNA transcripts. HTBI primers were the set used in a first-round RT-PCR of the TCR CDR3. MiXCR, run by TCRdb on the multiplex PCR reads, gives a single entry per CDR3 protein. This table has around 360,000 distinct CDR3 sequences, 12% to 15% appearing once. Specimen: blood. The source is a woman aged 55 to 70 with Graves' ophthalmopathy.

This clonotype was observed a few times. A read error is possible here, since a much larger clone lies one base away. The gene calls are TRBV28 and TRBJ2-7, with TRBD1 identical over 8 bases. The CDR3 runs to 16 residues. Per the germline V gene, CDR1 is MDHEN and CDR2 is SYDVKM. Here the CDR3 DNA reads TGTGCCAGCAGTTTACGGGGACAGGCGAGCTCCTGCGAGCAGTACTTC. Translating it yields CASSLRGQASSCEQYF.

This clonotype was seen a handful of times. The chain is built from TRBV5-1 and TRBJ2-2, with D perhaps TRBD2 (5 bases). Germline-derived CDR1 and CDR2 are SGHRS and YFSETQ. This CDR3 is 14 amino acids long. The V gene lost 0 bases and the J gene lost 5 bases, with 8 bases spanning the gap. CDR3 sequence: CASSLGGETGELFF. The CDR3 DNA follows: TGCGCCAGCAGCTTGGGTGGGGAGACCGGGGAGCTGTTTTTT.

This clonotype was seen many times. The chain recombines TRBV11-3 with TRBJ2-2; D not certain. The CDR3 totals 13 residues. Per germline, CDR1 SGHNT and CDR2 YENEEA. The V gene lost 0 bases and the J gene lost 6 bases, with 5 bases spanning the gap. For the CDR3, the DNA is TGTGCCAGCAGCTTAGATTTGGCCGGGGAGCTGTTTTTT. This encodes CASSLDLAGELFF. Combining the CDR3 with reference TRBV11-3 and TRBJ2-2 gives the whole variable domain EAGVVQSPRYKIIEKKQPVAFWCNPISGHNTLYWYLQNLGQGPELLIRYENEEAVDDSQLPKDRFSAERLKGVDSTLKIQPAELGDSAVYLCASSLDLAGELFFGEGSRLTVL.

The sample holds many counts of this clonotype. The rearrangement joins TRBV2 to TRBJ1-5; D remains ambiguous. The V and J ends lost 7 bases and 3 bases respectively, with 10 bases between them. This CDR3 is 13 amino acids long. The germline V gene has CDR1 SNHLY and CDR2 FYNNEI. The chain's CDR3 is CASKGGSNQPQHF. In DNA form, the CDR3 reads TGTGCCAGCAAAGGTGGGTCCAATCAGCCCCAGCATTTT.

The chain combines TRBV6-2 or TRBV6-3 with TRBJ1-2; D not certain. Germline CDR1 reads MNHEY; CDR2 reads SVGEGT. Trimming took 4 bases from V and 3 from J, leaving 15 bases between them. CDR3 length equals 15 residues. In DNA form, the CDR3 reads TGTGCCAGCAGTTTGCTACACGGGCATGACTATGGCTACACCTTC. Its translation is CASSLLHGHDYGYTF.

This clonotype was seen repeatedly, ten times or more. The rearrangement links TRBV28 to TRBJ2-1; D is possibly TRBD1 (5 bases). V lost 3 bases, J lost 0 bases, and 9 bases lay in between. This CDR3 has 15 residues. CDR1 and CDR2 from the germline V gene are MDHEN and SYDVKM. Here the CDR3 reads CASSFVDISYNEQFF. The DNA for the CDR3 is TGTGCCAGCAGTTTCGTGGACATCTCCTACAATGAGCAGTTCTTC.

This clonotype was found once. A read error may explain this, as a much larger clone is one base away. CDR3 in amino acids: CARSAGTLYGYTF. CDR3 sequence (DNA): TGTGCCCGGAGTGCGGGAACCCTCTATGGCTACACCTTC. This chain links TRBV30 with TRBJ1-2; D unclear. The CDR3 sequence is 13 residues long. Germline CDR1 reads GTSNPN; CDR2 reads SVGIG (reference sequence).

This clonotype was observed many times. The chain links TRBV6-6 to TRBJ2-7, with 8 bases aligning to TRBD1. CDR3 length equals 16 residues. CDR1 is MNHNY and CDR2 is SVGAGI in the germline V gene (reference sequence). The ends lost 2 bases at V and 3 bases at J; junction bases unmatched: 9. In DNA, the CDR3 is TGTGCCAGCAGTTACCAACACGCTGGACAGGGCTACGAGCAGTACTTC. Encoded protein: CASSYQHAGQGYEQYF.

This clonotype appeared many times. V is TRBV6-2 or TRBV6-3 and J is TRBJ2-1; 10 bases fit TRBD2. Germline lookup yields CDR1 MNHEY and CDR2 SVGEGT. This CDR3 is built from 15 residues. Trimming at V came to 8 bases and at J to 0 bases, leaving 4 bases not matched to a gene. The CDR3: CASRTSGYSYNEQFF. CDR3 coding DNA: TGTGCCAGCCGGACTAGCGGATACTCCTACAATGAGCAGTTCTTC.

This clonotype was seen at least ten times. The V and J genes are TRBV7-9 and TRBJ2-1; 7 bases fit TRBD1. CDR3 size: 15 residues. Germline V gives CDR1 SEHNR, CDR2 FQNEAQ (reference sequence). After removal of 4 bases from V and 5 bases from J, the junction contained 8 bases not matched to a gene. The DNA of the CDR3 is TGTGCCAGCAGCTCGTTAAGGGGGCGAAACAATGAGCAGTTCTTC. This translates into CASSSLRGRNNEQFF. Variable domain in full (rest from reference TRBV7-9 and TRBJ2-1): DTGVSQNPRHKITKRGQNVTFRCDPISEHNRLYWYRQTLGQGPEFLTYFQNEAQLEKSRLLSDRFSAERPKGSFSTLEIQRTEQGDSAMYLCASSSLRGRNNEQFFGPGTRLTVL.

This clonotype came up many times. The chain joins TRBV28 to TRBJ2-1; D is uncertain. CDR3 length equals 12 residues. Per germline, CDR1 MDHEN and CDR2 SYDVKM. The V end lost 3 bases, the J end lost 6 bases, and 6 bases lay between the germline ends. CDR3 region: CASSLILNEQFF. CDR3 coding DNA: TGTGCCAGCAGTTTGATTCTCAATGAGCAGTTCTTC.

The chain is built from TRBV10-3 and TRBJ2-1; possibly TRBD1 or TRBD2 for D (5 bases each). V lost 0 bases to trimming and J lost 8 bases, with 14 bases between them. Germline CDR1 reads ENHRY; CDR2 reads SYGVKD. CDR3 length equals 15 residues. CDR3 in amino acids: CAISESTGKGHEQFF. The DNA for the CDR3 is TGTGCCATCAGTGAGTCGACGGGAAAGGGGCATGAGCAGTTCTTC.

The rearrangement joins TRBV7-9 to TRBJ2-1; D gene unclear. Trimming took 10 bases from V and 8 from J, leaving 21 bases between them. CDR1 and CDR2 (germline): SEHNR, FQNEAQ (reference sequence). The CDR3 runs 14 residues. This chain's CDR3 is CATQPESLGHEQFF. The CDR3, as DNA: TGTGCCACCCAGCCGGAAAGCCTAGGGCATGAGCAGTTCTTC.

In its sample, this clonotype was seen a few times. The V gene is TRBV4-1, the J gene TRBJ2-2, with 10 bases fitting TRBD2. Germline CDR1 and CDR2: MGHRA and YSYEKL. The CDR3 is 20 residues long. Losses at the gene ends were 1 base for V and 4 bases for J; bases not matched to a gene: 15. The CDR3 here is CASSQGVEREGPLGTGELFF. The DNA for the CDR3 is TGCGCCAGCAGCCAAGGGGTAGAGCGGGAGGGGCCTTTGGGCACCGGGGAGCTGTTTTTT.

The V and J genes are TRBV18 and TRBJ2-7; D ambiguous. Trimming left V 2 bases short and J 6 bases short, with 11 bases between. The CDR3 has 13 amino acids. Germline CDR1 KGHSH, CDR2 LQKENI. This CDR3 is CASSPDNPPEQYF. For the CDR3, the DNA is TGTGCCAGCTCACCAGACAACCCTCCCGAGCAGTACTTC.